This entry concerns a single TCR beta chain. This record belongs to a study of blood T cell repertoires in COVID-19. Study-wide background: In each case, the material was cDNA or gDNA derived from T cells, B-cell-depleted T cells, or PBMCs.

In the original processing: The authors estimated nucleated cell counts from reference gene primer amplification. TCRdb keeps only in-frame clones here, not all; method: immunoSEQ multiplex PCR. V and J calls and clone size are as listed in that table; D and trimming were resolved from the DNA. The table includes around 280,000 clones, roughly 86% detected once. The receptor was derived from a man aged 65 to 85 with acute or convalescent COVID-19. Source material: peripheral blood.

In nucleotides, the CDR3 is TGTGCCAGCAGTCCCTCGGGAACTGAGGGCTACACCTTC. Its translation is CASSPSGTEGYTF. The chain has TRBV6-6 and TRBJ1-2; D uncertain. The V end was cut by 5 bases, the J end by 8 bases, with 15 bases between. Germline assignment: CDR1 MNHNY and CDR2 SVGAGI (reference sequence). This CDR3 region has 13 residues.